This T cell receptor (beta chain) emerged from a study of CD8+CD57+ T cells in acquired aplastic anemia. General study results and limits: Patients and controls had CD8+ Simpson's diversity values that were not significantly distinct.

This CDR3 comprises 14 residues. In germline, CDR1 is LNHNV, CDR2 YYDKDF (reference sequence). V gave up 7 bases and J gave up 8 bases; unmatched junction bases: 11. Details on this clonotype: Its target is unknown.

TCR beta VDJ and CDR3 profiles were obtained from a genomic DNA template. In TCRdb, the reads were re-called with MiXCR into one record per CDR3 protein. The sample carries more than 100,000 distinct CDR3 sequences, 48% recorded once. The sample taken for sequencing was sorted CD4+, CD8+, or CD8+CD57+ T cells (not recorded which) from PBMCs. V gene TRBV15 combines with J gene TRBJ2-1; 7 nucleotides match TRBD2. This clonotype originated in a human donor in good health, serving as a control. The CDR3 DNA is TGTGCCACCACTGCGGGAGCCGACCGAGATGAGCAGTTCTTC. Its protein is CATTAGADRDEQFF.